This T cell receptor (beta chain) was sequenced during a study of blood T cell repertoires in COVID-19. In the study overall: Sites across the United States, Italy and Spain contributed samples from acute and convalescent COVID-19.

The CDR3 loop spans 13 amino acids. V was trimmed by 8 bases and J by 2 bases, leaving 11 bases between them. This table comes from immunoSEQ multiplex PCR, and its TCRdb copy is limited to in-frame clones, with some not included. The sample shows hundreds of thousands of clones, approximately 80% of them seen only once. Material: peripheral blood. The chain recombines TRBV12-3 or TRBV12-4 with TRBJ2-3; weak D call: TRBD2 (5 bases). This TCR was recovered from a woman in her 70s with acute or convalescent COVID-19. CDR3 nucleotide sequence: TGTGCCAGCGGGGTGCTAGCCACAGATACGCAGTATTTT. Its protein is CASGVLATDTQYF.